This is a list of T cell receptor beta chains from one sample in a study of PD-1 blockade in classical Hodgkin lymphoma. TCRdb's copy holds only in-frame clones and misses some; the assay was immunoSEQ multiplex PCR. The sample has around 50,000 clones; around 76% are singletons. Sequencing was performed on peripheral blood mononuclear cells (PBMCs), taken before the fourth cycle of nivolumab. The source of these receptors is a human donor with classical Hodgkin lymphoma. CDR3s include the opening cysteine and the closing phenylalanine or tryptophan. A D gene is named only where the DNA matches it firmly. Not all rows give a size; the values are once, few, many and, for expanded clones, a class.

V gene	clone size	D gene	J gene	CDR3 DNA	CDR3 protein
TRBV15	NA	NA	TRBJ1-2	TGTGCCACCAGCAGAGATCAATCGGCCGCGGCGGGGGGCTACACCTTC	CATSRDQSAAAGGYTF
TRBV6-1	NA	NA	TRBJ1-3	TGTGCCAGCAGGATCCGGGGAAAATCTGGAAACACCATATATTTT	CASRIRGKSGNTIYF
TRBV18	NA	TRBD1	TRBJ1-5	TGTGCCAGCTCACCAACAGGGGAGGGAAATCAGCCCCAGCATTTT	CASSPTGEGNQPQHF
TRBV7-6	NA	TRBD2	TRBJ2-1	TGTGCCAGCAGCTTAGGGTGGGATAGCGGGATACCGAATGAGCAGTTCTTC	CASSLGWDSGIPNEQFF
TRBV23-1	NA	NA	TRBJ2-2	TGCGCCAGAGGAACCCCCGCGAATTCCTTATTTTTT	CARGTPANSLFF
TRBV13	NA	NA	TRBJ2-1	TGTGCCAGCAGCCCCCCCACGGGCAATGAGCAGTTCTTC	CASSPPTGNEQFF
TRBV7-9	few	NA	TRBJ2-1	TGTGCCAGCAGCCGCCATGGTGGGGGAGTAACCAATGAGCAGTTCTTC	CASSRHGGGVTNEQFF
TRBV28	NA	NA	TRBJ2-3	TGTGCCAGCAGCCCAACCCGGGTCTCGGGGGCAGATACGCAGTATTTT	CASSPTRVSGADTQYF
TRBV2	NA	NA	TRBJ2-7	TGTGCCAGCAGAGAATCAAGCGAGCAGTACTTC	CASRESSEQYF
TRBV6-5	NA	TRBD1	TRBJ2-1	TGTGCCAGCAGAAAGACAGGGAACAATGAGCAGTTCTTC	CASRKTGNNEQFF
TRBV28	NA	TRBD1	TRBJ2-5	TGTGCCAGCAGGGAGCTCGGGACAGGGCTCGAGGAGACCCAGTACTTC	CASRELGTGLEETQYF
TRBV5-1	NA	NA	TRBJ2-1	TGCGCCAGCAGCCCCATTGCGTTGAGCTCCTACAATGAGCAGTTCTTC	CASSPIALSSYNEQFF
TRBV11-1	NA	TRBD1	TRBJ2-1	TGTGCCAGCAGTGACACAGGGGGCGGTGAGCAGTTCTTC	CASSDTGGGEQFF
TRBV7-3	NA	TRBD2	TRBJ2-3	TGTGCCAGCAGCTTAGCGGGAGGGCCAGGAGATACGCAGTATTTT	CASSLAGGPGDTQYF
TRBV28	NA	NA	TRBJ1-1	TGTGCCAGCAGCTCCGGGAACACTGAAGCTTTCTTT	CASSSGNTEAFF
TRBV11-3	NA	NA	TRBJ1-5	TGTGCCAGCAGCTGGGGGGGAGAACAGCCCCAGCATTTT	CASSWGGEQPQHF
TRBV28	NA	TRBD1	TRBJ1-2	TGTGCCAGCAGTCCCCCCGGGACAGGGGGCTACTATGGCTACACCTTC	CASSPPGTGGYYGYTF
TRBV2	NA	TRBD2	TRBJ2-1	TGTGCCGACGGACTAGCCGGCAGTGAGCAGTTCTTC	CADGLAGSEQFF
TRBV6-5	NA	NA	TRBJ1-5	TGTGCCAGCAGCCGGACAGTTGATAGCAATCAGCCCCAGCATTTT	CASSRTVDSNQPQHF
TRBV7-2	few	NA	TRBJ2-2	TGTGCCAGCAGCTTAGCGGTCGGGGAGCTGTTTTTT	CASSLAVGELFF
TRBV19	once	TRBD2	TRBJ2-2	TGTGCCAGTAGTATGCGGACTAGCGTGAACACCGGGGAGCTGTTTTTT	CASSMRTSVNTGELFF
TRBV5-1	NA	NA	TRBJ1-3	TGCGCCAGCAGCTTGGCCTCCGGTCCCTCTGGAAACACCATATATTTT	CASSLASGPSGNTIYF
TRBV29-1	NA	NA	TRBJ2-5	TGCAGCGTTGAGGACGGGGTAGAGACCCAGTACTTC	CSVEDGVETQYF
TRBV2	NA	NA	TRBJ2-1	TGTGCCAGCACCTCGGGGACGAGCTCCTACAATGAGCAGTTCTTC	CASTSGTSSYNEQFF
TRBV4-1	once	NA	TRBJ1-1	TGCGCCAGCAGCCAAGAAAAAAGGGGAAGCACTGAAGCTTTCTTT	CASSQEKRGSTEAFF
TRBV12-1	medium-sized	NA	TRBJ1-1	TGTGCCAGCAGCCCCATGGACGGATGGGGCACTGAAGCTTTCTTT	CASSPMDGWGTEAFF
TRBV2	NA	TRBD1	TRBJ2-7	TGTGCCAGCAGTCTTCGGGACAGCTCCTACGAGCAGTACTTC	CASSLRDSSYEQYF
TRBV4-2	NA	NA	TRBJ1-2	TGTGCCAGCAGCCAAGGGCCTTGGGGAGGCTACACCTTC	CASSQGPWGGYTF
TRBV15	NA	NA	TRBJ2-7	TGTGCCACCAGCAGGTCCGGGTTTCGGGAGCAGTACTTC	CATSRSGFREQYF
TRBV19	many	NA	TRBJ1-2	TGTGCCAGTAGTACGGCCTTCGGCTACACCTTC	CASSTAFGYTF
TRBV11-3	NA	NA	TRBJ2-6	TGTGCCAGCAGCTTAGAGCGTTCTGGGGCCAACGTCCTGACTTTC	CASSLERSGANVLTF
TRBV28	NA	NA	TRBJ2-7	TGTGCCAGCAGTTTCGGGGGAGACAGCTACGAGCAGTACTTC	CASSFGGDSYEQYF
TRBV28	NA	TRBD2	TRBJ2-7	TGTGCCAGCAGTTCCCAGCTAGCGGGGCCCTACGAGCAGTACTTC	CASSSQLAGPYEQYF
TRBV7-7	few	TRBD1	TRBJ2-5	TGTGCTAGCAGCCCCGGGGTCGACAGGGACGCCCAAGAGACCCAGTACTTC	CASSPGVDRDAQETQYF
TRBV7-8	NA	TRBD1	TRBJ2-2	TGTGCCAGCAGCTTAGGGGACAGGCCGAACACCGGGGAGCTGTTTTTT	CASSLGDRPNTGELFF
TRBV11-2	once	TRBD1	TRBJ2-3	TGTGCCAGCAGAGACGACAGGGGCCCAGATACGCAGTATTTT	CASRDDRGPDTQYF
TRBV29-1	NA	NA	TRBJ2-5	TGCAGCGTCCGCAGGGGTCTAGAGACCCAGTACTTC	CSVRRGLETQYF
TRBV11-2	NA	NA	TRBJ1-5	TGTGCCAGCAGCCCGGCCAACCAGCATCATTGGGGATTATTTGCCCAGCATTTT	CASSPANQHHWGLFAQHF
TRBV9	NA	NA	TRBJ2-2	TGTGCCAGCAGCAGGGGGACGGGCGGGGAGCTGTTTTTT	CASSRGTGGELFF
TRBV4-1	few	TRBD1	TRBJ2-5	TGCGCCAGCAGCCTTACGCCGGGACAGGGGTTCCAAGAGACCCAGTACTTC	CASSLTPGQGFQETQYF
TRBV6-1	NA	NA	TRBJ2-2	TGTGCCAGTAAGGTCCTAAACACCGGGGAGCTGTTTTTT	CASKVLNTGELFF
TRBV6-1	NA	NA	TRBJ1-4	TGTGCCAGCAGTGAAGTGGGGGGGCATAATGAAAAACTGTTTTTT	CASSEVGGHNEKLFF
TRBV7-9	few	NA	TRBJ2-1	TGTGCCAGCAGCCTGCGGGTATACAATGAGCAGTTCTTC	CASSLRVYNEQFF
TRBV6-1	NA	TRBD1	TRBJ2-1	TGTGCCAGCAGTTTCCGGGACAGTTACAATGAGCAGTTCTTC	CASSFRDSYNEQFF
TRBV5-5	few	NA	TRBJ2-1	TGTGCCAGCAGCTTGGTTCTTAGCAATGAGCAGTTCTTC	CASSLVLSNEQFF
TRBV2	NA	NA	TRBJ1-2	TGTGCCAGCAGTGTAAACCAGGACCAGAACTATGGCTACACCTTC	CASSVNQDQNYGYTF
TRBV28	NA	NA	TRBJ2-7	TGTGCCAGCAGTTTTTCCTACGAGCAGTACTTC	CASSFSYEQYF
TRBV7-3	once	TRBD2	TRBJ2-3	TGTGCCAGCAGCCTTGGGACTAACACAGATACGCAGTATTTT	CASSLGTNTDTQYF
TRBV29-1	NA	NA	TRBJ2-1	TGCAGCGTCTCAACAGGATGGGGGAATAGTGGACAGTTCTTC	CSVSTGWGNSGQFF
TRBV7-2	NA	TRBD2	TRBJ2-1	TGTGCCAGCAGCTTATGGAGCGGGAGTGACAATGAGCAGTTCTTC	CASSLWSGSDNEQFF
TRBV5-1	NA	NA	TRBJ2-5	TGCGCCAGCAGCTTGGGTGGTTTTCGGGAGACCCAGTACTTC	CASSLGGFRETQYF
TRBV5-4	NA	NA	TRBJ2-7	TGTGCCCAGAGAGGTTCAATAGGGTCATACGAGCAGTACTTC	CAQRGSIGSYEQYF
TRBV5-4	NA	NA	TRBJ1-1	TGTGCCAGCACCCGACAGCTGAACACTGAAGCTTTCTTT	CASTRQLNTEAFF